This is a list of T cell receptor beta chains from one sample in a study of human T cells and chemical hapten exposure. TCRdb fed the RACE reads into MiXCR, producing one record per CDR3 protein. The repertoire has 65,000 to 80,000 distinct CDR3 sequences, approximately 10% of them found once; the top ten carry about 1.3%. The sample was whole blood, taken in connection with sensitization to the hapten diphenylcyclopropenone (DPC). The receptors originated from a woman aged 45-65 years with alopecia areata. Some clones in this sample may be carry-over from other donors' samples. The CDR3 runs from the conserved cysteine through the conserved F or W. D genes are given only for firm matches. Only some rows state a clone size, as once, few, many or a class for expanded clones.

CDR3nt,CDR3aa,d_gene,abundance,j_gene,v_gene,len
TGTGCCAGCAGTCAAAACAGGGGCACTGAAGCTTTCTTT,CASSQNRGTEAFF,TRBD1,NA,TRBJ1-1,TRBV7-2,13
TGTGCCAGCAGTTTACGGGGGTATAGCAATCAGCCCCAGCATTTT,CASSLRGYSNQPQHF,NA,NA,TRBJ1-5,TRBV27,15
TGTGCCAGCAGCCTAGGGACAGGTCCTTCCTACAATGAGCAGTTCTTC,CASSLGTGPSYNEQFF,TRBD1,few,TRBJ2-1,TRBV5-4,16
TGCAGCGCTGGGGCGGGAGATAATGGTGAGCAGTTCTTC,CSAGAGDNGEQFF,TRBD2,many,TRBJ2-1,TRBV29-1,13
TGCAGCACCGGACTAGCGGGAGTTAGGGAGCAGTTCTTC,CSTGLAGVREQFF,TRBD2,few,TRBJ2-1,TRBV29-1,13
TGTGCCAGCAGTTTATCGTTTGCGCAGGGACGCTACGAGCAGTACTTC,CASSLSFAQGRYEQYF,NA,few,TRBJ2-7,TRBV27,16
TGTGCCAGCAGTTACACGGGGAGAGAGACCCAGTACTTC,CASSYTGRETQYF,NA,NA,TRBJ2-5,TRBV12-3/TRBV12-4,13
TGTGCCAGCAGCCCGCAGACAGGGGAGGGAGAAAAACTGTTTTTT,CASSPQTGEGEKLFF,TRBD1,many,TRBJ1-4,TRBV11-2,15
TGTGCCAGCTCACTGTCGTGGCAAGGCACAGATACGCAGTATTTT,CASSLSWQGTDTQYF,NA,NA,TRBJ2-3,TRBV18,15
TGTGCCAGCAGCGTAGATGGACTAGCGGGAAGAGAGCAGTTCTTC,CASSVDGLAGREQFF,TRBD2,many,TRBJ2-1,TRBV9,15
TGCGCCAGCAGCTTCCGGCCTACAGGGGGCACCTCTGGGGCCAACGTCCTGACTTTC,CASSFRPTGGTSGANVLTF,TRBD1,NA,TRBJ2-6,TRBV5-1,19
TGTGCCAGCAGTCCCGTACGGGACAGGGGGTACAATGAGCAGTTCTTC,CASSPVRDRGYNEQFF,TRBD1,few,TRBJ2-1,TRBV12-3/TRBV12-4,16
TGCAGTGCGCGGACTAGCGGGATAGGCAATGAGCAGTTCTTC,CSARTSGIGNEQFF,TRBD2,many,TRBJ2-1,TRBV20-1,14
TGTGCTAGCAGCTTAGTGGCGGGGGGAGAGCAGTACTTC,CASSLVAGGEQYF,TRBD2,many,TRBJ2-7,TRBV7-7,13
TGTGCCAGCAGCACCAGCGGGAGGGCCTACGTCGAGCAGTACTTC,CASSTSGRAYVEQYF,TRBD2,many,TRBJ2-7,TRBV11-2,15
TGTGCCAGCAGCCCGGGGTATTCACCCCTCCACTTT,CASSPGYSPLHF,NA,NA,TRBJ1-6,TRBV3-1,12